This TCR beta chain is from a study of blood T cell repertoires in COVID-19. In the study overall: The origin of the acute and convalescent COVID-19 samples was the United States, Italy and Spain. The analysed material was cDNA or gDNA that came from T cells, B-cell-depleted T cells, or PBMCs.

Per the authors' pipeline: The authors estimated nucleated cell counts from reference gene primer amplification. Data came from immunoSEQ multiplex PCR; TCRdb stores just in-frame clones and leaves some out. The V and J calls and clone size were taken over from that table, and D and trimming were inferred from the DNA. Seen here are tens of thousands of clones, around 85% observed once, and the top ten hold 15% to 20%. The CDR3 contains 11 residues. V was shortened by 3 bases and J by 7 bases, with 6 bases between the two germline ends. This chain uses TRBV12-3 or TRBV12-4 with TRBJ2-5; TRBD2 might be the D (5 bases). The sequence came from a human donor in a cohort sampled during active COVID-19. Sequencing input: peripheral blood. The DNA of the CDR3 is TGTGCCAGCAGTTTTGAGGGGACCCAGTACTTC. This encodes CASSFEGTQYF.